The source of this TCR beta chain is a study of cytomegalovirus exposure and HLA in healthy donors. A multiplex PCR was run with 60 Vbeta primers and 13 Jbeta primers. The protocol was immunoSEQ multiplex PCR, while the TCRdb copy is restricted to in-frame clones and leaves out a portion. The sample carries some 87,000 clones, about 78% recorded once. The CDR3 sequence is 14 residues long. Between the trimmed V and J ends, which lost 4 bases and 1 base, there was a span of 8 bases. Germline V gene sequence: CDR1 SGHRS, CDR2 YFSETQ. The TCR comes from a man younger than 30 in good health and CMV-seropositive. The material sequenced was PBMCs. This sequence joins TRBV5-1 and TRBJ2-2; TRBD1 is a possible D gene (5 bases). CDR3: CASSLTENTGELFF. The CDR3 nucleotides read TGCGCCAGCAGCCTGACAGAGAACACCGGGGAGCTGTTTTTT.